This TCR beta chain was identified in a study of blood T cell repertoires in COVID-19. For the study at large: Donors in the United States, Italy and Spain gave samples during acute or convalescent COVID-19. T cells, B-cell-depleted T cells, or PBMCs provided the cDNA or gDNA that served as material.

There are 15 residues in the CDR3. Germline V lookup: CDR1 SGHRS, CDR2 YFSETQ. V dropped 0 bases and J dropped 1 base, with 8 bases sitting between them. Original processing methods: Using reference gene primer amplification, nucleated cell counts were estimated. Here immunoSEQ multiplex PCR was the method, and the copy in TCRdb shows in-frame clones only, minus some. V and J calls plus clone size are reproduced from that table; the DNA served to infer D and trimming. The top ten hold around 5.3% of the sample, which has under 100,000 clones, around 84% seen once. The sequence was obtained from a man aged 35-49 years with acute or convalescent COVID-19. The sequenced sample was peripheral blood. The chain carries TRBV5-1 and TRBJ1-3; D unresolved. CDR3 in DNA: TGCGCCAGCAGCTTGGCCGGGGAGTCTGGAAACACCATATATTTT. It codes for CASSLAGESGNTIYF.